This T cell receptor beta chain is drawn from a study of T cells in Graves' hyperthyroidism and ophthalmopathy. RNA transcripts were the template for amplifying TCR beta CDR3 regions. Researchers ran a first-round RT-PCR on the TCR CDR3 using the HTBI primer set. TCRdb redid the calling of the multiplex PCR reads with MiXCR, one entry per CDR3 protein. The table includes around 800,000 distinct CDR3 sequences, over 35% detected once. V was pared by 2 bases and J by 2 bases, with 12 bases between. The CDR3 has 15 residues. Germline V gene data show CDR1 as SEHNR and CDR2 as FQNEAQ (reference sequence). The PBMCs had their origin in 10 ml of fresh peripheral blood.

The chain recombines TRBV7-9 with TRBJ2-5; D might be TRBD1 (6 bases). This TCR was sampled from a man aged 18 to 29 with Graves' hyperthyroidism. The sample taken for sequencing was blood. The CDR3 reads CASSLYSGVQETQYF. The DNA for the CDR3 is TGTGCCAGCAGCTTATATTCAGGGGTGCAAGAGACCCAGTACTTC.